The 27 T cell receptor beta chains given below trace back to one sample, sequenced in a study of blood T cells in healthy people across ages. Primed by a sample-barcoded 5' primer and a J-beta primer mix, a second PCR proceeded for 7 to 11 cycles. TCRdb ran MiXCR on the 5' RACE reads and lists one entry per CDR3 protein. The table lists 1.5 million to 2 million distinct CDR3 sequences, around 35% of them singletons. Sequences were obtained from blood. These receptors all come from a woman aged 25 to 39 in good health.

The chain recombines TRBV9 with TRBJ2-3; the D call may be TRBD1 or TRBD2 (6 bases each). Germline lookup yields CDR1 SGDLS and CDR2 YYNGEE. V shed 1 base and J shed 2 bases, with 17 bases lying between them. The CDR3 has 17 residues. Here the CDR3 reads CASSVLSSGAPTDTQYF. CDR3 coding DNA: TGTGCCAGCAGCGTACTTTCTTCGGGGGCACCCACAGATACGCAGTATTTT.

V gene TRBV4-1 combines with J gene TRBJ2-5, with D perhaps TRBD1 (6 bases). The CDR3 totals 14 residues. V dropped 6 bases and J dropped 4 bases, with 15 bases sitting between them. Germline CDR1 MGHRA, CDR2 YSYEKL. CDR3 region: CASRPTSRGETQYF. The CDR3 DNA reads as TGCGCCAGCAGGCCAACAAGCAGGGGAGAGACCCAGTACTTC.

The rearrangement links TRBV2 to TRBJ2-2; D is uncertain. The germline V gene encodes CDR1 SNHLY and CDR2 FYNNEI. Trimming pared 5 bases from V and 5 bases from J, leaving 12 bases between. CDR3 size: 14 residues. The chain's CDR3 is CASSRGTATGELFF. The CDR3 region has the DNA TGTGCCAGCAGTCGCGGAACGGCGACCGGGGAGCTGTTTTTT. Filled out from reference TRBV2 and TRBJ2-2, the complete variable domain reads EPEVTQTPSHQVTQMGQEVILRCVPISNHLYFYWYRQILGQKVEFLVSFYNNEISEKSEIFDDQFSVERPDGSNFTLKIRSTKLEDSAMYFCASSRGTATGELFFGEGSRLTVL.

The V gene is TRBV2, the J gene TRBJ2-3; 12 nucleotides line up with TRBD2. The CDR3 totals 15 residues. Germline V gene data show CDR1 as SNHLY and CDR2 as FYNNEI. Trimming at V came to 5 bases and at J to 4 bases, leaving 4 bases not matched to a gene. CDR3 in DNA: TGTGCCAGCAGTCGATCTAGCGGGAGGGCAGATACGCAGTATTTT. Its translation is CASSRSSGRADTQYF.

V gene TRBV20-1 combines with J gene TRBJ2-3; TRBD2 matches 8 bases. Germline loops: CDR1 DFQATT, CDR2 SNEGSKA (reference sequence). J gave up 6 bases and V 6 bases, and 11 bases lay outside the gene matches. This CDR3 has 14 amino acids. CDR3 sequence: CSAYGVAGTDTQYF. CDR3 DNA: TGCAGTGCCTATGGGGTAGCGGGGACTGATACGCAGTATTTT.

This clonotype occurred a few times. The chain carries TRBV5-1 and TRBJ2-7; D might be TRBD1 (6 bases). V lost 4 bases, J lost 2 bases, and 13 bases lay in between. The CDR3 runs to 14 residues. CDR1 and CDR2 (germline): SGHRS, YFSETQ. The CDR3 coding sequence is TGCGCCAGCAGCGCCCAACAGGGCCCCTACGAGCAGTACTTC. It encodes CASSAQQGPYEQYF. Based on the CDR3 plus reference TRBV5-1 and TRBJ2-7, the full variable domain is KAGVTQTPRYLIKTRGQQVTLSCSPISGHRSVSWYQQTPGQGLQFLFEYFSETQRNKGNFPGRFSGRQFSNSRSEMNVSTLELGDSALYLCASSAQQGPYEQYFGPGTRLTVT.

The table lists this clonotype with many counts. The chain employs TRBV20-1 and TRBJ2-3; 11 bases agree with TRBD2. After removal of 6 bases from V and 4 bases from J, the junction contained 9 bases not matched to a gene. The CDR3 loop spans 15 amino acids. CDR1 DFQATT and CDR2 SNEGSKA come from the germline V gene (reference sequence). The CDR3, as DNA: TGCAGTGCAATCTCCGGGACTAGCGGTGCAGATACGCAGTATTTT. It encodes CSAISGTSGADTQYF.

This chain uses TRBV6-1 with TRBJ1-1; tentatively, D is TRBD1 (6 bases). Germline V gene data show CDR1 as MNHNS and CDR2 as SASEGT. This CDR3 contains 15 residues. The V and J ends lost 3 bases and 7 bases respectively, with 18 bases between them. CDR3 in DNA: TGTGCCAGCAGTGAGAACAGGGTGGCCCCCCATGAAGCTTTCTTT. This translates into CASSENRVAPHEAFF.

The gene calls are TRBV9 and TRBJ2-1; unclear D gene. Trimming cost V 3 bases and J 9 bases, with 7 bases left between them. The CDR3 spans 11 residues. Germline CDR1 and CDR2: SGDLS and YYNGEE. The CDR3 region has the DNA TGTGCCAGCAGCGGCCTACGTGAGCAGTTCTTC. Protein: CASSGLREQFF. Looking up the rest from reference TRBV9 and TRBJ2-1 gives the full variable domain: DSGVTQTPKHLITATGQRVTLRCSPRSGDLSVYWYQQSLDQGLQFLIQYYNGEERAKGNILERFSAQQFPDLHSELNLSSLELGDSALYFCASSGLREQFFGPGTRLTVL.

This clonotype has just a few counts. For the CDR3, the DNA is TGTGCCAGCATAGGCCCCGGGACAGGTAACAATGAGCAGTTCTTC. This translates into CASIGPGTGNNEQFF. The V and J genes are TRBV6-2 or TRBV6-3 and TRBJ2-1, with 8 bases that match TRBD1. The trim removed 7 bases at V and 5 bases at J, leaving 10 bases unmatched. CDR3 size: 15 residues. The V gene's germline CDR1 is MNHEY and CDR2 SVGEGT.

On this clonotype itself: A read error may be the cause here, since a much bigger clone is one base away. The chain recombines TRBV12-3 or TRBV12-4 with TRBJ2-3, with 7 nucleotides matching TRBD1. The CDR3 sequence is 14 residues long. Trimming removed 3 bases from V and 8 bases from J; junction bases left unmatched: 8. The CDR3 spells CASSFRDSGGTQYF. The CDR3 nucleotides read TGTGCCAGCAGTTTCCGGGACAGCGGAGGTACGCAGTATTTT.

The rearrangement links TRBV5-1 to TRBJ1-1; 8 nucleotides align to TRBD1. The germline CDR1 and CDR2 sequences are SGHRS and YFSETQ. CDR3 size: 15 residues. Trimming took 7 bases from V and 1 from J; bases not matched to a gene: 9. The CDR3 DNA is TGCGCCAGCCGAGGGACAGGTATTTGGAACACTGAAGCTTTCTTT. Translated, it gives CASRGTGIWNTEAFF.

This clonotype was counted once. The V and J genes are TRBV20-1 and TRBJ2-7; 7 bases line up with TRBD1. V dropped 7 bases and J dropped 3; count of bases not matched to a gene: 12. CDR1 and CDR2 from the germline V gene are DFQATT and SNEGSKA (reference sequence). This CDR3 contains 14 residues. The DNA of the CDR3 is TGCAGTGTCGTGCGTACTACAGGGGTCTACGAGCAGTACTTC. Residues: CSVVRTTGVYEQYF.

CDR3 coding DNA: TGCAGCGTTGGGGACAGGGAGGGTGGCTACACCTTC. Amino acid sequence: CSVGDREGGYTF. The chain links TRBV29-1 to TRBJ1-2, with 9 positions matching TRBD1. V lost 4 bases, J lost 7 bases, and 4 bases stayed unmatched. This CDR3 contains 12 residues. The germline gives CDR1 SQVTM, CDR2 ANQGSEA.

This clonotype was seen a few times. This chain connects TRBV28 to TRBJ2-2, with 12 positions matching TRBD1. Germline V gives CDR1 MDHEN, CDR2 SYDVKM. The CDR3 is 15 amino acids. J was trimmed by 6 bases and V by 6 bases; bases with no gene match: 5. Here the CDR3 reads CASRPGTGGAGELFF. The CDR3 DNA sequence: TGTGCCAGCAGACCCGGGACAGGGGGCGCCGGGGAGCTGTTTTTT.

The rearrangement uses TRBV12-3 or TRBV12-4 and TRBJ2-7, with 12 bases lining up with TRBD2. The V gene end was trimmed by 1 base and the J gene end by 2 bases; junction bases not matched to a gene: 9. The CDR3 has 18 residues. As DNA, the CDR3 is TGTGCCAGCAGTTTAGATTTTACTAGCGGGAGGAAGGCCTACGAGCAGTACTTC. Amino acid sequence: CASSLDFTSGRKAYEQYF.

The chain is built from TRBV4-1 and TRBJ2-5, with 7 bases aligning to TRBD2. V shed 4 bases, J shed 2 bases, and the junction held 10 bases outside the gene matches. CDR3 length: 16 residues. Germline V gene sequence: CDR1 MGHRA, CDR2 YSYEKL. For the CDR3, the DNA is TGCGCCAGCAGCCCTAATCCGGGACTACCGCAAGAGACCCAGTACTTC. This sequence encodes CASSPNPGLPQETQYF.

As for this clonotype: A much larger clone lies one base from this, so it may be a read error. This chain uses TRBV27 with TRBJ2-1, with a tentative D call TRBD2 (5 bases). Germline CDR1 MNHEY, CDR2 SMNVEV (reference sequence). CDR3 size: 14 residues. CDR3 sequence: CASSSSSSYSEQFF. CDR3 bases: TGTGCCAGCAGTTCTAGCAGCTCCTACAGTGAGCAGTTCTTC.

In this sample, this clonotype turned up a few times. CDR3 region: CSANVGVQETQYF. The CDR3, as DNA: TGCAGTGCCAACGTGGGGGTACAAGAGACCCAGTACTTC. This rearrangement joins TRBV20-1 to TRBJ2-5; D may correspond to TRBD1 or TRBD2 (5 bases each). Trimming took off 6 bases at V and 2 bases at J, with 13 bases between the two ends. The germline V gene encodes CDR1 DFQATT and CDR2 SNEGSKA (reference sequence). The CDR3 loop spans 13 amino acids.

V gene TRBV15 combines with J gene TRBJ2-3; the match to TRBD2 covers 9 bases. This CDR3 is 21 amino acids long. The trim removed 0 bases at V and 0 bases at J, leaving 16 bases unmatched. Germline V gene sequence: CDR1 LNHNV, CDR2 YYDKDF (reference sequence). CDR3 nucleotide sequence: TGTGCCACCAGCAGAGAAGGATCAGCGGGGGGATACCTAGTGAGCACAGATACGCAGTATTTT. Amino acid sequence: CATSREGSAGGYLVSTDTQYF.

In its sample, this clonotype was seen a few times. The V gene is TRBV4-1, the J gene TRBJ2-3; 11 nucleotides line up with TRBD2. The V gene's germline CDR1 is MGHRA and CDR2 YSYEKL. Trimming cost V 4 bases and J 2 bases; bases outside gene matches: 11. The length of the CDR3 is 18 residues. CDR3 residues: CASSRKTLAGGNTDTQYF. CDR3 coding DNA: TGCGCCAGCAGCCGAAAGACCTTAGCGGGAGGGAACACAGATACGCAGTATTTT.

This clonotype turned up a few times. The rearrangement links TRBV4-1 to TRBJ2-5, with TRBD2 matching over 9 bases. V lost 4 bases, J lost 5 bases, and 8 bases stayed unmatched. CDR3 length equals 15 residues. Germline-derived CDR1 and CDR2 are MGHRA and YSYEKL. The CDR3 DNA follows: TGCGCCAGCAGCCGTCTGACTAGCGGTTGGGAGACCCAGTACTTC. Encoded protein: CASSRLTSGWETQYF.

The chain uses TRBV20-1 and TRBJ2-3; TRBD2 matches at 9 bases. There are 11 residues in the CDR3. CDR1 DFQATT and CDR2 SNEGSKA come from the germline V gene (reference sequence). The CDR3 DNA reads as TGCAGGGCTCCACTAGCGGGTGGTGGGTATTTT. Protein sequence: CRAPLAGGGYF.

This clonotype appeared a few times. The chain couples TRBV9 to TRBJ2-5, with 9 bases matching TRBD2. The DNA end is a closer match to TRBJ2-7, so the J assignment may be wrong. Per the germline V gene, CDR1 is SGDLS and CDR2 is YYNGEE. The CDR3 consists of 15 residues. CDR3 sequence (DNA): TGTGCCAGCAGCGTAGCCCCTAGCGGGGAGGACGAGCAGTACTTC. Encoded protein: CASSVAPSGEDEQYF.

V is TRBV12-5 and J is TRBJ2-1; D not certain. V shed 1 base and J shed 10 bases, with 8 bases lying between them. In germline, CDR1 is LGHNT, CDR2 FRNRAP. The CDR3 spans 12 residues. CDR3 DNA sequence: TGTGCTAGTGGTTTGGATGTGGGAGAGCAGTTCTTC. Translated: CASGLDVGEQFF.

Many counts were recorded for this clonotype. This CDR3 reads CSVEFGTGNYEQYF. The CDR3, as DNA: TGCAGCGTTGAGTTCGGGACAGGAAACTACGAGCAGTACTTC. This chain connects TRBV29-1 to TRBJ2-7; TRBD1 agrees at 8 bases. This CDR3 comprises 14 residues. In germline, CDR1 is SQVTM, CDR2 ANQGSEA. The V gene end was trimmed by 3 bases and the J gene end by 3 bases; junction bases not matched to a gene: 7.

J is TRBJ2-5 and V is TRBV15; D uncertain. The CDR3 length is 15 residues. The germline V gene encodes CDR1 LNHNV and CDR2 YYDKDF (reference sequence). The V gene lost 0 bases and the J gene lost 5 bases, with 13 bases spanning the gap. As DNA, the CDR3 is TGTGCCACCAGCAGAGAAAAGAACGTGGGGGAGACCCAGTACTTC. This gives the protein CATSREKNVGETQYF.